These T cell receptor beta chains were read from a single sample in a study of blood T cell repertoires in COVID-19. TCRdb's table, derived via immunoSEQ multiplex PCR, lists solely in-frame clones and lacks some. Of roughly 200,000 clones listed, 60% to 85% were seen once; the top ten hold 5.5% to 7%. The sample comprised peripheral blood. Receptors originate from a woman in her 70s with acute or convalescent COVID-19. Each CDR3 is given with its conserved first and last residue. A D gene is named only where the DNA matches it firmly. Only part of the rows carry a size: once, few, many, or a class if the clone is expanded.

TRBJ2-1,few,TRBD2,TRBV7-2,TGTGCCAGCAGCTATGGGACTAGCGACGTCAACAATGAGCAGTTCTTC,CASSYGTSDVNNEQFF
TRBJ2-3,few,TRBD2,TRBV7-2,TGTGCCAGCAGCTTAGAATTGGCTAGCGGGAGCGATACGCAGTATTTT,CASSLELASGSDTQYF
TRBJ1-3,.,.,TRBV19,TGTGCCAGTAGTATACGGGTCTCTGGAAACACCATATATTTT,CASSIRVSGNTIYF
TRBJ2-1,.,TRBD1,TRBV10-3,TGTGCCATCAGCAACGGACAGGGTTCCTACAATGAGCAGTTCTTC,CAISNGQGSYNEQFF
TRBJ2-7,.,.,TRBV11-3,TGTGCCAGCAGCCCCGGGGGAGAGACCTACGAGCAGTACTTC,CASSPGGETYEQYF
TRBJ2-1,.,TRBD2,TRBV6-4,TGTGCCAGCAGTGACATGGTAGCGGGTTTCAATGAGCAGTTCTTC,CASSDMVAGFNEQFF
TRBJ2-1,once,TRBD2,TRBV7-3,TGTGCCAGCAGCTTAGCGGGAGGCTATGCCAATGAGCAGTTCTTC,CASSLAGGYANEQFF
TRBJ2-7,.,TRBD2,TRBV4-2,TGTGCCAGCAGCCGAGGAGTGGGCGGGAGCTCCTACGAGCAGTACTTC,CASSRGVGGSSYEQYF
TRBJ1-5,.,TRBD1,TRBV29-1,TGCAGCGTTGAAGCAGGGGGTGGCCAGCCCCAGCATTTT,CSVEAGGGQPQHF
TRBJ2-7,.,.,TRBV19,TGTGCCAGTACCACCAAAGCCGGGGGGCCGTACGAGCAGTACTTC,CASTTKAGGPYEQYF
TRBJ2-7,few,TRBD2,TRBV7-9,TGTGCCAGCAGATCTAGCGGGAGCTCCTACGAGCAGTACTTC,CASRSSGSSYEQYF
TRBJ1-6,once,.,TRBV9,TGTGCCAGCAGCGTAGCTCCGGCAGGTGTAAATTCACCCCTCCACTTT,CASSVAPAGVNSPLHF
TRBJ1-5,.,.,TRBV7-9,TGTGCCAGCAGCTTCCCAGATCAGCCCCAGCATTTT,CASSFPDQPQHF
TRBJ1-5,.,.,TRBV5-5,TGTGCCAGCAGCTTGGAGGAGAATCAGCCCCAGCATTTT,CASSLEENQPQHF
TRBJ2-1,.,.,TRBV5-1,TGCGCCAGCAGCCCTGTCCCCCCAGTCCGGAGGGGCTACAATGAGCAGTTCTTC,CASSPVPPVRRGYNEQFF
TRBJ1-4,few,TRBD1,TRBV6-5,TGTGCCAGCAGAACCGGGACAGGAAATGAAAAACTGTTTTTT,CASRTGTGNEKLFF
TRBJ1-5,.,.,TRBV5-1,TGCGCCAGCAGCTTGGAGGGGAATAGCAATCAGCCCCAGCATTTT,CASSLEGNSNQPQHF
TRBJ2-7,.,TRBD2,TRBV18,TGTGCCAGCCAAACGGGGGGTTCCTACGAGCAGTACTTC,CASQTGGSYEQYF
TRBJ1-2,.,.,TRBV6-2/TRBV6-3,TGTGCCAGCAGCCTCACAGGATTCGATGGCTACACCTTC,CASSLTGFDGYTF
TRBJ1-1,.,.,TRBV18,TGTGCCAGCTCACCACCGAACAGGGTCACTGAAGCTTTCTTT,CASSPPNRVTEAFF
TRBJ2-2,once,TRBD1,TRBV11-2,TGTGCCAGCAATCCGGGACAGGGCCGGGAGCTGTTTTTT,CASNPGQGRELFF
TRBJ2-1,.,TRBD2,TRBV28,TGTGCCAGCAGTTTTACTAGCGGGAGGGTCCTCAATGAGCAGTTCTTC,CASSFTSGRVLNEQFF
TRBJ2-2,few,TRBD2,TRBV7-9,TGTGCCAGCAGCTCCCTCCGCGGGAGGGCCAACACCGGGGAGCTGTTTTTT,CASSSLRGRANTGELFF
TRBJ1-1,.,.,TRBV6-6,TGTGCCAGCAGTATCATCCTAGGGGGCACTGAAGCTTTCTTT,CASSIILGGTEAFF
TRBJ2-7,.,.,TRBV19,TGTGCCAGTAGTAAAACAGGGGAGGAGACCTACGAGCAGTACTTC,CASSKTGEETYEQYF
TRBJ2-3,.,TRBD2,TRBV7-8,TGTGCCAGCAGCCCAGGAAGGACTAGCGGGAGGGCCAGAACAGATACGCAGTATTTT,CASSPGRTSGRARTDTQYF
TRBJ2-7,.,.,TRBV7-9,TGTGCCAGCAGCTCACAGGGGGGGGTCTCCTACGAGCAGTACTTC,CASSSQGGVSYEQYF
TRBJ1-2,.,TRBD1,TRBV28,TGTGCCACCGCGACAGGGGGCTATGGCTACACCTTC,CATATGGYGYTF
TRBJ1-1,.,.,TRBV29-1,TGCAGCGTCTATATGGGCAGAAACACTGAAGCTTTCTTT,CSVYMGRNTEAFF
TRBJ2-7,.,TRBD2,TRBV27,TGTGCCAGCAGACGTAGCGGGAGGGCCGCCAACGAGCAGTACTTC,CASRRSGRAANEQYF
TRBJ2-1,.,TRBD2,TRBV7-6,TGTGCCAGCGGACTAGCGGGAGGGAATGAGCAGTTCTTC,CASGLAGGNEQFF